The sequence of this T cell receptor (beta chain) was determined in a study of blood T cell repertoires in COVID-19. Study-level background: Samples came from the United States, Italy and Spain, spanning acute and convalescent COVID-19. PBMCs, B-cell-depleted T cells, or T cells were the source of the cDNA or gDNA that made up the material.

Methods used by the authors: The authors estimated nucleated cell counts from reference gene primer amplification. Method: immunoSEQ multiplex PCR; TCRdb's copy keeps in-frame clones and lacks some. That table supplies the V and J calls and clone size; D and trimming were determined from the DNA. Among 200,000 to 300,000 clones, roughly four fifths were seen once, and the ten largest hold 1.5% to 2%. V was cut by 1 base and J by 5 bases, with 17 bases left in between. Germline V gene lookup returns CDR1 MNHNS and CDR2 SASEGT. CDR3 length: 16 residues. Sequencing was carried out using peripheral blood. The chain combines TRBV6-1 with TRBJ1-1, with TRBD1 as a possible D gene (5 bases). This TCR was recovered from a man aged 30-40 years who had recovered from COVID-19. CDR3 coding DNA: TGTGCCAGCAGTGAAGGAACACCAGGCGGGGGAACTGAAGCTTTCTTT. Protein product: CASSEGTPGGGTEAFF.